This is a list of T cell receptor beta chains from one sample in a study of technical replicates of blood from a handful of donors. The data were produced by immunoSEQ multiplex PCR, yet TCRdb's version contains in-frame clones alone and is incomplete. This table has about 83,000 clones, around 95% appearing once. The sequenced sample was T cells isolated from PBMCs. These receptors all stem from a human donor in good health. The CDR3 runs from the conserved cysteine through the conserved F or W.

j_gene	v_gene	CDR3aa
TRBJ2-7	TRBV6-1	CASSESTSTGAYEQYF
TRBJ2-1	TRBV5-1	CASSFPSGNNEQFF
TRBJ2-7	TRBV6-6	CASSPPTSSPYEQYF
TRBJ2-5	TRBV5-1	CASSSGRLAGDETQYF
TRBJ2-2	TRBV2	CASIPGNTGELFF
TRBJ2-7	TRBV19	CASSMGGGSYEQYF
TRBJ2-1	TRBV4-1	CASSLPTSGDYNEQFF
TRBJ2-7	TRBV2	CASVQESSTKQYF
TRBJ2-1	TRBV9	CASSVRLAGFTSSYNEQFF
TRBJ2-4	TRBV19	CASSARDSSKNIQYF
TRBJ2-7	TRBV25-1	CASTPGQGTYEQYF
TRBJ2-3	TRBV6-1	CASRQAGTDTQYF
TRBJ1-1	TRBV28	CASTAPGGVLNTEAFF
TRBJ1-3	TRBV5-1	CASSRARQSTENTIYF
TRBJ1-5	TRBV7-2	CASSLAGGDQPQHF
TRBJ1-5	TRBV11-3	CASSAGGDGNQPQHF
TRBJ1-5	TRBV28	CASDRGLQPQHF
TRBJ2-7	TRBV7-9	CATIDSGGPYEQYF
TRBJ2-2	TRBV4-2	CATLRGNTGELFF
TRBJ1-2	TRBV5-4	CASSGLGQGIIGGYTF
TRBJ1-5	TRBV6-1	CASSTRVSGPQHF
TRBJ2-7	TRBV11-2	CASSLDLAGVGEQYF
TRBJ2-5	TRBV6-5	CASSRPGQSEETQYF
TRBJ2-1	TRBV12-5	CASGPFSSYNEQFF
TRBJ2-4	TRBV2	CASLSRTSGTEAKNIQYF
TRBJ1-5	TRBV6-1	CASSDSTGNQPQHF
TRBJ1-2	TRBV7-8	CASSLLNGANYGYTF
TRBJ2-2	TRBV27	CASSFEPVTGELFF
TRBJ1-1	TRBV5-6	CASSWRNTEAFF
TRBJ2-7	TRBV9	CASSVASGPYEQYF
TRBJ1-2	TRBV29-1	CSVRRTRGDYGYTF
TRBJ2-3	TRBV5-8	CASSLVPLETDTQYF
TRBJ2-1	TRBV10-3	CAISGGTSAYNEQFF
TRBJ2-4	TRBV9	CASSVDGGQWGKNIQYF
TRBJ2-5	TRBV7-7	CASSFPRTEETQYF
TRBJ2-7	TRBV7-2	CASSSSALGGEQYF
TRBJ2-3	TRBV6-4	CASSGTTTDTQYF
TRBJ1-6	TRBV18	CASSLSTGSTLHF